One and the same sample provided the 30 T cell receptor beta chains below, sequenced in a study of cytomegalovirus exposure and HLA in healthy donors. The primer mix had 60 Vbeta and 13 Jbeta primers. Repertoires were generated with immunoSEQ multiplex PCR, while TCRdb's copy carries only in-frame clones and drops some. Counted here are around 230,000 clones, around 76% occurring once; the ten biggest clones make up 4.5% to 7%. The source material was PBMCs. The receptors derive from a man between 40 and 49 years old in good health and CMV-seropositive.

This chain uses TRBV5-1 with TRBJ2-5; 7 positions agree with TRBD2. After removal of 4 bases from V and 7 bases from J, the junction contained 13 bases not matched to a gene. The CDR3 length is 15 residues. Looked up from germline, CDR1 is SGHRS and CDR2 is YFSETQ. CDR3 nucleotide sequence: TGCGCCAGCAGCCCCAAGAGCGGGAATGATGGGACCCAGTACTTC. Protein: CASSPKSGNDGTQYF.

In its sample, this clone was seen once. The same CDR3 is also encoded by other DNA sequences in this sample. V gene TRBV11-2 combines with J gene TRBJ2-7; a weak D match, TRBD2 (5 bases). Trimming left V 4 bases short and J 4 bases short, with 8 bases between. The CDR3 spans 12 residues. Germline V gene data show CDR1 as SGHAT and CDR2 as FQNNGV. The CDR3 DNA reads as TGTGCCAGCAGCTCGGACTCATACGAGCAGTACTTC. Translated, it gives CASSSDSYEQYF.

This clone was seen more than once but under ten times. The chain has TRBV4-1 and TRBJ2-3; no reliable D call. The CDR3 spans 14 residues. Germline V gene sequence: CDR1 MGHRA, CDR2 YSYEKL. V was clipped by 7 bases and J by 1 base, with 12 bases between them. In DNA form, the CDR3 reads TGCGCCAGCAACGCGGCAGTGGGCACAGATACGCAGTATTTT. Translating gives CASNAAVGTDTQYF.

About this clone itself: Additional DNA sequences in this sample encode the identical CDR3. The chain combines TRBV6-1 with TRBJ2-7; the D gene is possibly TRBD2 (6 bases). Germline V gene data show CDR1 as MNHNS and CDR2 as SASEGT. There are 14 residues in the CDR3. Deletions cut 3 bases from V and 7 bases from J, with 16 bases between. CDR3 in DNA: TGTGCCAGCAGTGATGGGATCTTGGAGGGTGAGCAGTACTTC. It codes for CASSDGILEGEQYF.

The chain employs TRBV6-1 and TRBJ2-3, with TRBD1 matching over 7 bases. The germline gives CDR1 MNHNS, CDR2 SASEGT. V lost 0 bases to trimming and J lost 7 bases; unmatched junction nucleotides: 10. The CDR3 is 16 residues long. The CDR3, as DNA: TGTGCCAGCAGTGAAGCGTCAAGGGGGCGCAAGTATACGCAGTATTTT. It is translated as CASSEASRGRKYTQYF.

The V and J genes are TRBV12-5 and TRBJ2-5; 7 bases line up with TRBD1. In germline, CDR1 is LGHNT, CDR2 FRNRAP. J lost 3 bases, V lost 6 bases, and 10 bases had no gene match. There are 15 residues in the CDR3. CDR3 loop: CASGKLTGEKETQYF. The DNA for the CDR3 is TGTGCTAGTGGGAAACTCACAGGGGAAAAAGAGACCCAGTACTTC.

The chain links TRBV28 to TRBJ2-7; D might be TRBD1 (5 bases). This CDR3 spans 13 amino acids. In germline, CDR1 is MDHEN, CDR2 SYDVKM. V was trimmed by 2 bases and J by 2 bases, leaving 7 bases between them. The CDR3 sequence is CASSLEGAYEQYV. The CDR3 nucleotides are TGTGCCAGCAGTTTAGAAGGGGCCTACGAGCAGTACGTC.

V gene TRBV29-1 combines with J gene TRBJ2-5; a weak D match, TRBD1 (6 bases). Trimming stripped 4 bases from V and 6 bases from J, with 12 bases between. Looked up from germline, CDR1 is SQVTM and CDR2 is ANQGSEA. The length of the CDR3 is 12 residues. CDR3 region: CSVATGKKTQYF. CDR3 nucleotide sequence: TGCAGCGTTGCAACAGGGAAGAAGACCCAGTACTTC.

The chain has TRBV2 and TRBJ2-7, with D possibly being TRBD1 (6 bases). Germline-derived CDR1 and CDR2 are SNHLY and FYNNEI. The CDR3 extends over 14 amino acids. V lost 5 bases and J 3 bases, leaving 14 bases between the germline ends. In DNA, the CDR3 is TGTGCCAGCAGTTTCGGCCGGGACAACTACGAGCAGTACTTC. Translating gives CASSFGRDNYEQYF.

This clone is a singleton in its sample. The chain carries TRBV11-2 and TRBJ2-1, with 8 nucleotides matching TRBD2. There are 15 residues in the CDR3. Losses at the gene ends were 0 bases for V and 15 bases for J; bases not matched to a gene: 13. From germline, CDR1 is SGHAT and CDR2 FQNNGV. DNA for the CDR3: TGTGCCAGCAGCTTAGATACTGGGCTAGCGGGCTCGGCGTTCTTC. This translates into CASSLDTGLAGSAFF.

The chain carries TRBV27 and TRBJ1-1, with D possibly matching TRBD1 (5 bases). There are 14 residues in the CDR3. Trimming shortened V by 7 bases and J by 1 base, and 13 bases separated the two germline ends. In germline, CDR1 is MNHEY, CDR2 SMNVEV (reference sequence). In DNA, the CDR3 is TGTGCCAGCATTCCGGGGGGTACGAACACTGAAGCTTTCTTT. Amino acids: CASIPGGTNTEAFF.

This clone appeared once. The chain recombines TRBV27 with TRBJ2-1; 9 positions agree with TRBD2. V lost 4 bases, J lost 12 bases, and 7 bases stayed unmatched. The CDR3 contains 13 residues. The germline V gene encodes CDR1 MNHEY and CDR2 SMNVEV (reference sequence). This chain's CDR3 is CASSSGLAWGQFF. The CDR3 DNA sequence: TGTGCCAGCAGTTCGGGACTAGCCTGGGGGCAGTTCTTC.

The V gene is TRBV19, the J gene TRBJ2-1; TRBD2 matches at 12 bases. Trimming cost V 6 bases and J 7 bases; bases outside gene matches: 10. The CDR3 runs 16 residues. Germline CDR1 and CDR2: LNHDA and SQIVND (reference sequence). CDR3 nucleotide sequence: TGTGCCAGTAGAGGTCTAGCGGGAGGGCCGAGGAATGAGCAGTTCTTC. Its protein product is CASRGLAGGPRNEQFF.

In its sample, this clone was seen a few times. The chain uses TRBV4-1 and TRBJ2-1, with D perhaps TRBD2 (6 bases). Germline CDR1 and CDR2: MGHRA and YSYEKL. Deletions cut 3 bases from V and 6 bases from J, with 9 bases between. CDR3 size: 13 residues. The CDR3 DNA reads TGCGCCAGCAGCCACCCGGAGGGCAATGAGCAGTTCTTC. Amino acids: CASSHPEGNEQFF.

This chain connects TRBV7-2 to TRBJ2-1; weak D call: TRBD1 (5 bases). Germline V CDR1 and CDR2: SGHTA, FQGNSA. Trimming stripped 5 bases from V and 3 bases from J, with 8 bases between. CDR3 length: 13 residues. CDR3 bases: TGTGCCAGCAGCCACAGGTTCTACAATGAGCAGTTCTTC. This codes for CASSHRFYNEQFF. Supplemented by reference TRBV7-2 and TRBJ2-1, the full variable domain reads GAGVSQSPSNKVTEKGKDVELRCDPISGHTALYWYRQSLGQGLEFLIYFQGNSAPDKSGLPSDRFSAERTGGSVSTLTIQRTQQEDSAVYLCASSHRFYNEQFFGPGTRLTVL.

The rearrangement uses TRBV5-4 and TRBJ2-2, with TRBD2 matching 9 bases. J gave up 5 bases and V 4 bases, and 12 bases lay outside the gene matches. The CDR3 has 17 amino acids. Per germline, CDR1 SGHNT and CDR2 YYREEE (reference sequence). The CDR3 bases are TGTGCCAGCAGCACGGGGACTAGCACCCGAGTTACCGGGGAGCTGTTTTTT. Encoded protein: CASSTGTSTRVTGELFF. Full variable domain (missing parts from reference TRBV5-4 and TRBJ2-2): ETGVTQSPTHLIKTRGQQVTLRCSSQSGHNTVSWYQQALGQGPQFIFQYYREEENGRGNFPPRFSGLQFPNYSSELNVNALELDDSALYLCASSTGTSTRVTGELFFGEGSRLTVL.

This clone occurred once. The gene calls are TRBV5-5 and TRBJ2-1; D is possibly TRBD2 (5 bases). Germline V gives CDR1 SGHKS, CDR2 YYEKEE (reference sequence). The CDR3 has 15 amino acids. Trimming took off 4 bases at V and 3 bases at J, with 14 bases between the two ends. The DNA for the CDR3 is TGTGCCAGCAGCCTGGGTGGGAGTGGCTACAATGAGCAGTTCTTC. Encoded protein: CASSLGGSGYNEQFF.

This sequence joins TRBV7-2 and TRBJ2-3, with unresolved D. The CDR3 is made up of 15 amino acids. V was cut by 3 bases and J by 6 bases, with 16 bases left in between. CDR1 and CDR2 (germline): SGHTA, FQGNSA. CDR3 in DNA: TGTGCCAGCAGCTTCCTCGGAGACCGTGGGGATACGCAGTATTTT. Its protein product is CASSFLGDRGDTQYF.

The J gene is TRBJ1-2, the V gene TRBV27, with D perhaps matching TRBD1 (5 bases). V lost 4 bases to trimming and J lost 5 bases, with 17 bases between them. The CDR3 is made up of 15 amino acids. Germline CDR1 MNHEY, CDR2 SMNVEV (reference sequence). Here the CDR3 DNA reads TGTGCCAGCAGTTGCCTTGGGGGGAGCTGTTATGGCTACACCTTC. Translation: CASSCLGGSCYGYTF.

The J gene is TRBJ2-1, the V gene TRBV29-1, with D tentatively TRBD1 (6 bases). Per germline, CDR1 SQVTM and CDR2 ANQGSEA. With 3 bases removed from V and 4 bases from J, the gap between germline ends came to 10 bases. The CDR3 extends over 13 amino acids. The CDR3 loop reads CSVDRQGYNEQFF. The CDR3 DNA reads TGCAGCGTTGATAGGCAGGGGTACAATGAGCAGTTCTTC.

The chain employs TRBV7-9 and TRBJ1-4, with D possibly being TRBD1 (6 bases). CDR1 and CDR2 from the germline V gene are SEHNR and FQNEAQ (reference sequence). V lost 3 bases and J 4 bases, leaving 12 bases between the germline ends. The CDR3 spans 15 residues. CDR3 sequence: CASSFYQGINEKLFF. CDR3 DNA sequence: TGTGCCAGCAGCTTCTACCAGGGGATTAATGAAAAACTGTTTTTT. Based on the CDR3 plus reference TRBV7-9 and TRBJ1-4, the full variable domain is DTGVSQNPRHKITKRGQNVTFRCDPISEHNRLYWYRQTLGQGPEFLTYFQNEAQLEKSRLLSDRFSAERPKGSFSTLEIQRTEQGDSAMYLCASSFYQGINEKLFFGSGTQLSVL.

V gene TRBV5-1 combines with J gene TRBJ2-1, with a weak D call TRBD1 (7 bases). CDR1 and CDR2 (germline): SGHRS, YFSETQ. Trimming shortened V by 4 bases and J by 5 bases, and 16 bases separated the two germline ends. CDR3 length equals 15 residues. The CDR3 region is CASSPPGGNNNEQFF. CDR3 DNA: TGCGCCAGCAGCCCCCCAGGGGGGAATAACAATGAGCAGTTCTTC.

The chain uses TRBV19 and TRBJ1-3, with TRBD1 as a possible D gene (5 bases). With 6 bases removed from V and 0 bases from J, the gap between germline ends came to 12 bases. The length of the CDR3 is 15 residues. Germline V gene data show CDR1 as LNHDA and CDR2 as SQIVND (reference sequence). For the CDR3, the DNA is TGTGCCAGTAGCCATCCAGGGATCTCTGGAAACACCATATATTTT. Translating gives CASSHPGISGNTIYF.

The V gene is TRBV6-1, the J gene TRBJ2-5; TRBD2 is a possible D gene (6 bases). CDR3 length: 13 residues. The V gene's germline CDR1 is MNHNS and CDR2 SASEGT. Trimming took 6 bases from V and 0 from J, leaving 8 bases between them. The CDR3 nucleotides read TGTGCCAGCAGCCGGGACTACCAAGAGACCCAGTACTTC. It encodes CASSRDYQETQYF.

The CDR3 loop is CASSGRLAGVNNNEQFF. CDR3 DNA sequence: TGCGCCAGCAGCGGACGACTAGCGGGAGTAAACAACAATGAGCAGTTCTTC. The chain uses TRBV4-1 and TRBJ2-1, with TRBD2 matching over 12 bases. Germline-derived CDR1 and CDR2 are MGHRA and YSYEKL. This CDR3 has 17 residues. The J segment lost 5 bases and the V segment lost 5 bases, leaving 10 bases of the junction unmatched.

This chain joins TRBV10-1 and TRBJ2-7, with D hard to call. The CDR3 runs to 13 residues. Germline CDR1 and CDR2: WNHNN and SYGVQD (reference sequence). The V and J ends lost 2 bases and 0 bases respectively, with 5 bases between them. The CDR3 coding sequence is TGCGCCAGCAGTGAGCCGAGCTCCTACGAGCAGTACTTC. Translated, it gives CASSEPSSYEQYF.

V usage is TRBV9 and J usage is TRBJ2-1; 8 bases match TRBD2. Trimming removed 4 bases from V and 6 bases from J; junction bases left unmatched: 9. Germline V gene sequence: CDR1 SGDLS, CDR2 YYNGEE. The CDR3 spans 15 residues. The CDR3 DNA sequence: TGTGCCAGCAGCCCCTCTGGACTAGCCTCCAATGAGCAGTTCTTC. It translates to CASSPSGLASNEQFF.

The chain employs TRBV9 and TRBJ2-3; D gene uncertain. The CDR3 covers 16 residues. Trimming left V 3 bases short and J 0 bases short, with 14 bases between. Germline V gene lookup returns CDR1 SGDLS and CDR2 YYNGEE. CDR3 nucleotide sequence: TGTGCCAGCAGCGAGCCCCCCCCCACTAGCACAGATACGCAGTATTTT. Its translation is CASSEPPPTSTDTQYF.

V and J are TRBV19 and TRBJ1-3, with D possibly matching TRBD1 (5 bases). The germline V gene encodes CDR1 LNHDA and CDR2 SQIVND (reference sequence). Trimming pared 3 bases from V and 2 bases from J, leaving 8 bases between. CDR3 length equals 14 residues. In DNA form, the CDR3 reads TGTGCCAGTAGTATTACCAGGGCTGGAAACACCATATATTTT. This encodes CASSITRAGNTIYF.

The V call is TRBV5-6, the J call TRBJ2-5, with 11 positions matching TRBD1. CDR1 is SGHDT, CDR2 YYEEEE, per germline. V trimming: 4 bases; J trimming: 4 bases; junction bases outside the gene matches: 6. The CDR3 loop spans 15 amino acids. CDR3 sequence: CASSLGGTGGETQYF. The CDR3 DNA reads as TGTGCCAGCAGCCTGGGGGGGACAGGGGGAGAGACCCAGTACTTC.